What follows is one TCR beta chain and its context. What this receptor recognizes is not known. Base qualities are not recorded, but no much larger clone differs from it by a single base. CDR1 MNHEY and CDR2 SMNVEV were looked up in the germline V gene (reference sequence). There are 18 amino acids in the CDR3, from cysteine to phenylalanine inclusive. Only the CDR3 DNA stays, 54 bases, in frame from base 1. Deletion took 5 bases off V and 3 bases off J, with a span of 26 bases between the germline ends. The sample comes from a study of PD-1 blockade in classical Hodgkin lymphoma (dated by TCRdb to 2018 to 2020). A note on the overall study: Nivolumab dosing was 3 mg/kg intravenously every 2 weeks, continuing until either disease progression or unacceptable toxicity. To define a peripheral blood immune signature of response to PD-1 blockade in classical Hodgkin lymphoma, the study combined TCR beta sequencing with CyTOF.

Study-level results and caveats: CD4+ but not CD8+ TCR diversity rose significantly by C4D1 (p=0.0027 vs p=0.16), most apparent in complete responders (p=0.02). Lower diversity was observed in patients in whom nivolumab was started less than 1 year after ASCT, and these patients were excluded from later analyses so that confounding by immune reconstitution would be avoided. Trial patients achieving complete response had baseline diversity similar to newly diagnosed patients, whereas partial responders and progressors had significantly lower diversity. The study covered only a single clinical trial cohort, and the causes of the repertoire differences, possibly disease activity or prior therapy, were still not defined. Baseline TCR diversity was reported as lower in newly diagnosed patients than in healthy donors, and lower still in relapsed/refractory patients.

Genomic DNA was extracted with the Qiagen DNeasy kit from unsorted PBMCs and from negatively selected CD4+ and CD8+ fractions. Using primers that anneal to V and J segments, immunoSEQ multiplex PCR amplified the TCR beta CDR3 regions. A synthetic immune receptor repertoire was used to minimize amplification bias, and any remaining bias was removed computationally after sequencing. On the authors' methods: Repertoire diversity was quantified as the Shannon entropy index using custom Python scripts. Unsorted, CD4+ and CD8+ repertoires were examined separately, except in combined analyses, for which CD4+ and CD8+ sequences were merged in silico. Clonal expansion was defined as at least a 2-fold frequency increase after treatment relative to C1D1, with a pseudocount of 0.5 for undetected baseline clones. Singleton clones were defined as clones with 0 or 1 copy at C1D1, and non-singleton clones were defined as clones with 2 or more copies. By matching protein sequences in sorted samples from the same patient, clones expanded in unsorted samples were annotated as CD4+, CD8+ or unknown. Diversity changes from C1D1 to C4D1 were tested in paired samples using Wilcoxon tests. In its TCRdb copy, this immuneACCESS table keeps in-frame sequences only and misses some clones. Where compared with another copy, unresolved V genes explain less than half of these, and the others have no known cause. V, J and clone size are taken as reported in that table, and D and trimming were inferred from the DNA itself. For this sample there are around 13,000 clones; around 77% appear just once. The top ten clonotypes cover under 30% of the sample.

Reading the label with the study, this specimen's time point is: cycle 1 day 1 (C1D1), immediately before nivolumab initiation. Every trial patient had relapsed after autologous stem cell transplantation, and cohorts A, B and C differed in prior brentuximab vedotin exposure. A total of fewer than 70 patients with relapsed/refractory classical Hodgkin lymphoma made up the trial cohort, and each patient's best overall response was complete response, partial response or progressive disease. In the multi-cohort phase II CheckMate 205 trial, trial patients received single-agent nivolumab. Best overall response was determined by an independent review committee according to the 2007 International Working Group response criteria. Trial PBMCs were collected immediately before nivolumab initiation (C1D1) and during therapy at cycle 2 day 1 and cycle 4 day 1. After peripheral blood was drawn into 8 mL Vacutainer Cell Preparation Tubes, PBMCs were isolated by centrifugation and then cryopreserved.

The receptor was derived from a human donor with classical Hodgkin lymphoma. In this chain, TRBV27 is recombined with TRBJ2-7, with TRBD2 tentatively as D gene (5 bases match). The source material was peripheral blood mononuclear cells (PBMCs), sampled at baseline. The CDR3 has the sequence CASSPTTGGGILIYEQYF. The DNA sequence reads TGTGCCAGCAGTCCAACGACCGGTGGAGGAATATTAATCTACGAGCAGTACTTC.